The next 28 T cell receptor beta chains were all read from a single sample in a study of cytomegalovirus exposure and HLA in healthy donors. The PCR had 60 Vbeta and 13 Jbeta primers. The method was immunoSEQ multiplex PCR; TCRdb's version includes in-frame clones alone and lacks a portion of them. Of about 190,000 clones in the sample, around 90% were seen once. Sequencing was performed on PBMCs. Receptors originate from a woman younger than 35 in good health and CMV-seronegative.

The chain uses TRBV30 and TRBJ1-2; TRBD1 might be the D (6 bases). This CDR3 region has 14 residues. V gave up 5 bases and J gave up 2 bases, with 15 bases separating them. Germline V gene sequence: CDR1 GTSNPN, CDR2 SVGIG (reference sequence). The CDR3 coding sequence is TGTGCCTGGGTAACAGGGTCGCTGAACTATGGCTACACCTTC. This sequence encodes CAWVTGSLNYGYTF.

The V call is TRBV5-4, the J call TRBJ1-2; tentative D call: TRBD1 (6 bases). V lost 3 bases and J lost 4, with 16 bases in between. This CDR3 contains 15 residues. CDR1 SGHNT and CDR2 YYREEE come from the germline V gene (reference sequence). CDR3 sequence (DNA): TGTGCCAGCAGCTCACGGACGATGGGGGCCTATGGCTACACCTTC. Translating it yields CASSSRTMGAYGYTF.

This chain links TRBV5-1 with TRBJ2-7, with TRBD2 matching over 7 bases. CDR1 is SGHRS, CDR2 YFSETQ, per germline. The CDR3 loop spans 14 amino acids. After removal of 3 bases from V and 3 bases from J, the junction contained 6 bases not matched to a gene. In DNA, the CDR3 is TGCGCCAGCAGCTGGGGGACTATTCGCTACGAGCAGTACTTC. Translated: CASSWGTIRYEQYF.

The genes are TRBV5-1 and TRBJ1-1; D is uncertain. V was cut by 0 bases and J by 3 bases, with 9 bases left in between. Germline CDR1 SGHRS, CDR2 YFSETQ. This CDR3 has 14 residues. As DNA, the CDR3 is TGCGCCAGCAGCTTGGGAGGGTTCGACACTGAAGCTTTCTTT. Protein product: CASSLGGFDTEAFF.

The rearrangement joins TRBV6-5 to TRBJ1-5; possibly TRBD1 for D (5 bases). Between the trimmed V and J ends, which lost 9 bases and 4 bases, there was a span of 13 bases. This CDR3 has 13 residues. Germline CDR1 is MNHEY and CDR2 is SVGAGI. As DNA, the CDR3 is TGTGCCAGTCAGCAGGGTTGGAATCAGCCCCAGCATTTT. Translating it yields CASQQGWNQPQHF.

This clone was recorded a few times. The rearrangement joins TRBV6-1 to TRBJ1-2; TRBD1 matches 7 bases. CDR1 MNHNS and CDR2 SASEGT come from the germline V gene. V trimming: 4 bases; J trimming: 3 bases; junction bases outside the gene matches: 5. This CDR3 region has 14 residues. CDR3 nucleotides: TGTGCCAGCAGTGGCGACAGGGACTACTATGGCTACACCTTC. Protein product: CASSGDRDYYGYTF.

The rearrangement joins TRBV29-1 to TRBJ1-1, with 7 bases fitting TRBD1. This CDR3 is 14 amino acids long. CDR1 and CDR2 (germline): SQVTM, ANQGSEA. The V gene end was trimmed by 4 bases and the J gene end by 7 bases; junction bases not matched to a gene: 12. CDR3 in DNA: TGCAGCGTTGGGACCGGGACAGCAGCTCTTGAAGCTTTCTTT. Translation: CSVGTGTAALEAFF.

V gene TRBV30 combines with J gene TRBJ2-7; tentatively, D is TRBD1 (5 bases). The CDR3 consists of 13 residues. Trimming took off 5 bases at V and 2 bases at J, with 13 bases between the two ends. Germline V gives CDR1 GTSNPN, CDR2 SVGIG (reference sequence). The CDR3 coding sequence is TGTGCCTGGGGCAGGGTTCAGCCCTACGAGCAGTACTTC. Translation: CAWGRVQPYEQYF.

The chain recombines TRBV29-1 with TRBJ1-2; D gene uncertain. Trimming removed 5 bases from V and 5 bases from J, with 6 bases in between. CDR1 and CDR2 (germline): SQVTM, ANQGSEA. CDR3 length: 10 residues. DNA of the CDR3: TGCAGCGTTTTCGGGTATGGCTACACCTTC. Its translation: CSVFGYGYTF.

The rearrangement joins TRBV30 to TRBJ1-1; D ambiguous. Trimming took off 2 bases at V and 3 bases at J, with 10 bases between the two ends. Germline loops: CDR1 GTSNPN, CDR2 SVGIG (reference sequence). This CDR3 is built from 13 residues. This chain's CDR3 is CAWSSQSYTEAFF. The CDR3 coding sequence is TGTGCCTGGAGTTCACAGTCCTACACTGAAGCTTTCTTT.

The gene calls are TRBV5-6 and TRBJ1-5; unclear D gene. The CDR3 extends over 14 amino acids. V was trimmed by 0 bases and J by 1 base, leaving 5 bases between them. Germline CDR1 and CDR2: SGHDT and YYEEEE. The CDR3 spells CASSLAGSNQPQHF. CDR3 sequence (DNA): TGTGCCAGCAGCTTGGCCGGGAGCAATCAGCCCCAGCATTTT.

The chain recombines TRBV6-1 with TRBJ2-1, with 7 bases matching TRBD2. CDR1 and CDR2 from the germline V gene are MNHNS and SASEGT. The CDR3 is 14 residues long. V dropped 6 bases and J dropped 0; count of bases not matched to a gene: 2. CDR3 sequence: CASRREGSYNEQFF. In nucleotides, the CDR3 is TGTGCCAGCAGAAGGGAGGGCTCCTACAATGAGCAGTTCTTC.

The rearrangement joins TRBV7-2 to TRBJ1-6, with a tentative D call TRBD1 (6 bases). The CDR3 consists of 14 residues. Deletions cut 2 bases from V and 9 bases from J, with 11 bases between. The germline V gene encodes CDR1 SGHTA and CDR2 FQGNSA. The CDR3, as DNA: TGTGCCAGCAGCTTATCCCAGGGGTTTTCACCCCTCCACTTT. Translated, it gives CASSLSQGFSPLHF.

The chain employs TRBV19 and TRBJ1-2; 9 bases line up with TRBD1. The germline CDR1 and CDR2 sequences are LNHDA and SQIVND (reference sequence). The CDR3 totals 17 residues. V shed 5 bases and J 1 base; nucleotides not matched to a gene: 11. The CDR3 spells CASSFISGTGINYGYTF. The CDR3 DNA sequence: TGTGCCAGTAGTTTTATTTCCGGGACAGGGATTAACTATGGCTACACCTTC.

Here the CDR3 DNA reads TGCAGCGTTGATCAGGGCCGCGAGCAGTACTTC. Its translation is CSVDQGREQYF. The gene calls are TRBV29-1 and TRBJ2-7; perhaps TRBD1 as D (5 bases). Germline CDR1 is SQVTM and CDR2 is ANQGSEA. V was shortened by 3 bases and J by 6 bases, with 9 bases between the two germline ends. CDR3 length: 11 residues.

J is TRBJ2-3 and V is TRBV11-2; 8 nucleotides match TRBD2. The CDR3 covers 16 residues. The germline CDR1 and CDR2 sequences are SGHAT and FQNNGV. Losses at the gene ends were 5 bases for V and 3 bases for J; bases not matched to a gene: 10. This CDR3 is CASSRRSGTATDTQYF. The DNA of the CDR3 is TGTGCCAGCAGCCGGCGTAGCGGGACGGCAACAGATACGCAGTATTTT.

The gene calls are TRBV2 and TRBJ2-7; D ambiguous. This CDR3 has 11 amino acids. Trimming took off 5 bases at V and 3 bases at J, with 5 bases between the two ends. The V gene's germline CDR1 is SNHLY and CDR2 FYNNEI. The CDR3 sequence is CASSPGYEQYF. CDR3 nucleotides: TGTGCCAGCAGTCCAGGCTACGAGCAGTACTTC.

This chain uses TRBV12-5 with TRBJ2-5, with a possible D match to TRBD1 (5 bases). V was trimmed by 3 bases and J by 6 bases, leaving 23 bases between them. Looked up from germline, CDR1 is LGHNT and CDR2 is FRNRAP. This CDR3 region has 17 residues. The CDR3 nucleotides read TGTGCTAGTGGTTTAGCTTACGGCAGGGATGGCGAGAAGACCCAGTACTTC. It yields the protein CASGLAYGRDGEKTQYF.

The V gene is TRBV7-2, the J gene TRBJ1-1; weak D call: TRBD1 (6 bases). This CDR3 contains 14 residues. The ends were cut back, 4 bases at V and 2 bases at J, with 11 bases in the middle. Germline lookup yields CDR1 SGHTA and CDR2 FQGNSA. In nucleotides, the CDR3 is TGTGCCAGCAGCTCACAGGGCGGCAACACTGAAGCTTTCTTT. This encodes CASSSQGGNTEAFF.

This clone is a singleton in its sample. This chain uses TRBV7-2 with TRBJ2-7; D is perhaps TRBD2 (6 bases). Trimming took off 5 bases at V and 9 bases at J, with 14 bases between the two ends. The germline V gene has CDR1 SGHTA and CDR2 FQGNSA. This CDR3 comprises 12 residues. CDR3 in DNA: TGTGCCAGCAGCCGAGACGGGGGAGTGCAGTACTTC. Its translation: CASSRDGGVQYF.

The chain couples TRBV5-8 to TRBJ2-1; 15 bases fit TRBD2. CDR1 is SGHTS, CDR2 YDEGEE, per germline. V was clipped by 6 bases and J by 1 base; unmatched bases: 8. This CDR3 is built from 18 residues. This chain's CDR3 is CASNRMGTSGRSYNEQFF. DNA for the CDR3: TGTGCCAGCAACCGCATGGGGACTAGCGGGAGGTCCTACAATGAGCAGTTCTTC.

The chain joins TRBV4-1 to TRBJ2-7; possibly TRBD2 for D (7 bases). Per germline, CDR1 MGHRA and CDR2 YSYEKL. This CDR3 region has 15 residues. V was cut by 1 base and J by 5 bases, with 15 bases left in between. The CDR3 loop reads CASSQGRGGLDEQYF. CDR3 sequence (DNA): TGCGCCAGCAGCCAAGGGAGGGGGGGCCTGGACGAGCAGTACTTC.

The sample holds a few counts of this clone. This chain uses TRBV6-1 with TRBJ2-6; tentatively, D is TRBD1 (6 bases). CDR3 length equals 15 residues. The V gene's germline CDR1 is MNHNS and CDR2 SASEGT. V dropped 3 bases and J dropped 1 base, with 7 bases sitting between them. The CDR3 bases are TGTGCCAGCAGTGATCAGGGGTCTGGGGCCAACGTCCTGACTTTC. Translated: CASSDQGSGANVLTF.

The gene calls are TRBV18 and TRBJ1-1; the D gene is possibly TRBD1 (6 bases). The V end lost 3 bases, the J end lost 6 bases, and 14 bases lay between the germline ends. The CDR3 is 14 amino acids. The V gene's germline CDR1 is KGHSH and CDR2 LQKENI. The chain's CDR3 is CASSPLTGISEAFF. CDR3 nucleotides: TGTGCCAGCTCACCGCTTACAGGGATTTCTGAAGCTTTCTTT.

This rearrangement joins TRBV7-9 to TRBJ2-7; 10 nucleotides agree with TRBD2. Germline values: CDR1 SEHNR, CDR2 FQNEAQ (reference sequence). V lost 3 bases to trimming and J lost 3 bases; unmatched junction nucleotides: 2. There are 14 residues in the CDR3. In DNA, the CDR3 is TGTGCCAGCAGCTTTACTAGCGGGATCTACGAGCAGTACTTC. Encoded protein: CASSFTSGIYEQYF.

The chain is built from TRBV7-9 and TRBJ1-1, with 11 bases identical to TRBD1. V dropped 6 bases and J dropped 6; count of bases not matched to a gene: 6. CDR1 and CDR2 from the germline V gene are SEHNR and FQNEAQ (reference sequence). CDR3 length equals 14 residues. This CDR3 reads CASSGGQGAAEAFF. The DNA for the CDR3 is TGTGCCAGCAGTGGCGGACAGGGGGCGGCTGAAGCTTTCTTT.

The chain recombines TRBV29-1 with TRBJ2-1, with 7 bases fitting TRBD2. Per germline, CDR1 SQVTM and CDR2 ANQGSEA. The CDR3 runs to 14 residues. V lost 6 bases, J lost 3 bases, and 8 bases stayed unmatched. CDR3 in amino acids: CSVNPSGVYNEQFF. The CDR3 nucleotides read TGCAGCGTCAACCCTAGCGGAGTCTACAATGAGCAGTTCTTC.

This clone was counted a few times. As DNA, the CDR3 is TGCGCCAGCAGCCAAGAACGAGACATGCTAGCCCTGGGGCAGTACTTC. Translation gives CASSQERDMLALGQYF. The rearrangement uses TRBV4-1 and TRBJ2-7; possibly TRBD2 for D (5 bases). CDR3 size: 16 residues. Germline loops: CDR1 MGHRA, CDR2 YSYEKL. The V and J ends lost 0 bases and 9 bases respectively, with 21 bases between them.